Listed below are T cell receptor beta chains from one sample, sequenced in a study of blood T cell repertoires in COVID-19. TCRdb keeps only in-frame clones here, not all; method: immunoSEQ multiplex PCR. The data show fewer than 450,000 clones, around 90% seen once. Sequences were obtained from PBMCs or T cells enriched from blood (not recorded which). The receptors stem from a man aged 18 to 29 who had recovered from COVID-19. Both conserved end residues are part of each CDR3. D genes are given only for firm matches.

D: TRBD1; V: TRBV28; length: 14; CDR3: CASRFRQGGTEAFF
D: .; V: TRBV10-3; length: 15; CDR3: CAISDLGGTNYGYTF
D: .; V: TRBV28; length: 12; CDR3: CASTNSFYGYTF
D: .; V: TRBV28; length: 13; CDR3: CASSQGSTYEQYF
D: TRBD1; V: TRBV15; length: 15; CDR3: CATSRPGQLIYGYTF
D: TRBD2; V: TRBV6-5; length: 15; CDR3: CASSLTSGHYNEQFF
D: .; V: TRBV4-1; length: 13; CDR3: CASSQGGNQPQHF
D: TRBD1; V: TRBV5-5; length: 14; CDR3: CASSWGQGSHEQYF
D: .; V: TRBV7-3; length: 12; CDR3: CASSLNRGEQFF
D: .; V: TRBV2; length: 15; CDR3: CASRRTPGHLETQYF
D: TRBD2; V: TRBV14; length: 16; CDR3: CASSQDSSGRRNEQFF
D: .; V: TRBV5-1; length: 14; CDR3: CASSPERASYEQYF